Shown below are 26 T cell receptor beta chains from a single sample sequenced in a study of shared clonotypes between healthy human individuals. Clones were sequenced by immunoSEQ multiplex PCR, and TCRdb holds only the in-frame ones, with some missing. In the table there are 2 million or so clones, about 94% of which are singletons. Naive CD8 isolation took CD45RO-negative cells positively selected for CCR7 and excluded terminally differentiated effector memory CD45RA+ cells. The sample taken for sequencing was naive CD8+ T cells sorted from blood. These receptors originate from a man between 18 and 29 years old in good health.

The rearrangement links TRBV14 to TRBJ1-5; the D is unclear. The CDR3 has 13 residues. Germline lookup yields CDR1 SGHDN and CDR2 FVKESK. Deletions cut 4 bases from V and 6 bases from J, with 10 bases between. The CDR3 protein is CASSPLTGQPQHF. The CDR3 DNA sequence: TGTGCCAGCAGCCCCTTAACGGGTCAGCCCCAGCATTTT.

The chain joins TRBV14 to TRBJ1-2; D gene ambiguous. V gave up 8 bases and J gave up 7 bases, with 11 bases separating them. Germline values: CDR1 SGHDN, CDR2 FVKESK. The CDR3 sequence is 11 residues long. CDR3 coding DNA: TGTGCCAGCTTCTCAAGAGGTGGCTACACCTTC. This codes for CASFSRGGYTF.

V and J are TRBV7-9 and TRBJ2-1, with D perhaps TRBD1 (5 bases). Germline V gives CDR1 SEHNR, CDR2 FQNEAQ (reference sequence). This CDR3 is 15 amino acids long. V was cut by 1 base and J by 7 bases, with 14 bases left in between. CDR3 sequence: CASSLGTTELNEQFF. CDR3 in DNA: TGTGCCAGCAGCTTAGGGACAACGGAGTTAAATGAGCAGTTCTTC.

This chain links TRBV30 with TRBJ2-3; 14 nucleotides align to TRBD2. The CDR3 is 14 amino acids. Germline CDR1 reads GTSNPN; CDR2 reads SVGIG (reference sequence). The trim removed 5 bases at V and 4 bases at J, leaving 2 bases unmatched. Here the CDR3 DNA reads TGTGCCTGGGAGGGACTAGCGGGAGCAGATACGCAGTATTTT. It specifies CAWEGLAGADTQYF.

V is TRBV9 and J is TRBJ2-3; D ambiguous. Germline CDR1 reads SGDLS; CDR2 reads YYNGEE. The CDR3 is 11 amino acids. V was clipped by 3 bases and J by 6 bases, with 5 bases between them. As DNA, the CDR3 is TGTGCCAGCAGCGGCTGGGATACGCAGTATTTT. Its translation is CASSGWDTQYF.

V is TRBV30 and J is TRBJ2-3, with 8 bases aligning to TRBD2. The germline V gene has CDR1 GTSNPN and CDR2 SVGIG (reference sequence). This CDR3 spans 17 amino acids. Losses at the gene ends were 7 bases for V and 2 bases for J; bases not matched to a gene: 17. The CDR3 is CASKTIAGLEVTDTQYF. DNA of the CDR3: TGTGCCTCGAAAACAATAGCGGGGCTTGAGGTCACAGATACGCAGTATTTT.

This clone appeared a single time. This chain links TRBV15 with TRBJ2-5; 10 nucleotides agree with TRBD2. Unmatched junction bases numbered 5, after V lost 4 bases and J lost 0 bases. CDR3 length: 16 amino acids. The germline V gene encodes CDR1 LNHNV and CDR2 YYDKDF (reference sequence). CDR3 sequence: CATSKASGGYQETQYF. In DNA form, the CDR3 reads TGTGCCACCAGCAAGGCTAGCGGGGGATACCAAGAGACCCAGTACTTC.

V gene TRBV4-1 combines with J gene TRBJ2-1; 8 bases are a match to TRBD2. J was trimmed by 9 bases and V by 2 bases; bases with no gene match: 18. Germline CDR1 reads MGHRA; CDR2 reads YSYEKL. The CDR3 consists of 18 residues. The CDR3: CASSQIGPGLVRGTEQFF. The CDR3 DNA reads TGCGCCAGCAGCCAAATTGGTCCGGGACTAGTAAGAGGAACTGAGCAGTTCTTC.

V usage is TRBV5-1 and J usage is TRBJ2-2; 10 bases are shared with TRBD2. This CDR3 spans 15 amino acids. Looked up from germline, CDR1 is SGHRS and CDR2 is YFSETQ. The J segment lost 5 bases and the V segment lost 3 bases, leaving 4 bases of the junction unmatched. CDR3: CASSSLAGVTGELFF. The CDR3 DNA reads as TGCGCCAGCAGCTCCCTAGCGGGAGTTACCGGGGAGCTGTTTTTT.

CDR3 in amino acids: CAWESSDSWGYTF. As DNA, the CDR3 is TGTGCCTGGGAAAGCTCAGACTCGTGGGGCTACACCTTC. V is TRBV30 and J is TRBJ1-2; D remains ambiguous. The germline V and J ends were trimmed by 5 bases and 8 bases, with 18 bases remaining between them. The germline CDR1 and CDR2 sequences are GTSNPN and SVGIG (reference sequence). This CDR3 is 13 amino acids long.

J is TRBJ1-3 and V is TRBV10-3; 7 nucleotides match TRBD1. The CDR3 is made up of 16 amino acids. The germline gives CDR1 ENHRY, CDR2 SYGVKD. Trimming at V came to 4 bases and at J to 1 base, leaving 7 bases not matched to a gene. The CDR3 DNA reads TGTGCCATCAGTGGGATCTCGGGACAGTCTGGAAACACCATATATTTT. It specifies CAISGISGQSGNTIYF.

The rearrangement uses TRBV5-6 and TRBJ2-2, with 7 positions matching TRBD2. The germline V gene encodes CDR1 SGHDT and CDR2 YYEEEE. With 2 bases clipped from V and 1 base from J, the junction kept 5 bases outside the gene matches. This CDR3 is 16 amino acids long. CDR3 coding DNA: TGTGCCAGCAGCTTCGGACTAGGCTTGAACACCGGGGAGCTGTTTTTT. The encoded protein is CASSFGLGLNTGELFF.

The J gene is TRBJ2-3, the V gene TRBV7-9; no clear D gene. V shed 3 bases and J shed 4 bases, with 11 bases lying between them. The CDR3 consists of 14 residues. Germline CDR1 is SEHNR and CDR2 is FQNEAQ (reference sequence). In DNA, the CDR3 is TGTGCCAGCAGCTTTCTTTCCGCCCCAGATACGCAGTATTTT. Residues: CASSFLSAPDTQYF.

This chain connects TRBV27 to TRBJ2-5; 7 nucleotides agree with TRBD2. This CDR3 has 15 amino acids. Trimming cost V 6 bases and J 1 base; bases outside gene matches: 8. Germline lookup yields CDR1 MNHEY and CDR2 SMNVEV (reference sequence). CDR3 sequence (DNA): TGTGCCAGCAGGCCCCAGACTAGCAGCCAAGAGACCCAGTACTTC. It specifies CASRPQTSSQETQYF.

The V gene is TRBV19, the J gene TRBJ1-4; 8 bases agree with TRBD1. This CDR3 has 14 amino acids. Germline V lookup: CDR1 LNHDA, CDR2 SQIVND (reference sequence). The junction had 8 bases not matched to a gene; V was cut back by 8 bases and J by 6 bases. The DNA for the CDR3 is TGTGCCAGTCAAACCAGGGGGCCAGATGAAAAACTGTTTTTT. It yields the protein CASQTRGPDEKLFF. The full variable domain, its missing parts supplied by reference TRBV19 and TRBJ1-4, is DGGITQSPKYLFRKEGQNVTLSCEQNLNHDAMYWYRQDPGQGLRLIYYSQIVNDFQKGDIAEGYSVSREKKESFPLTVTSAQKNPTAFYLCASQTRGPDEKLFFGSGTQLSVL.

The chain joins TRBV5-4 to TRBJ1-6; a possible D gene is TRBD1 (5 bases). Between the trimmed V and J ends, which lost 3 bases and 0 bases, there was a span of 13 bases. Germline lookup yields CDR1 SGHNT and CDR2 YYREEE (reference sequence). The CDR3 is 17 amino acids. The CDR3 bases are TGTGCCAGCAGCTCACTGACAGAGAGCTCCTATAATTCACCCCTCCACTTT. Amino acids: CASSSLTESSYNSPLHF.

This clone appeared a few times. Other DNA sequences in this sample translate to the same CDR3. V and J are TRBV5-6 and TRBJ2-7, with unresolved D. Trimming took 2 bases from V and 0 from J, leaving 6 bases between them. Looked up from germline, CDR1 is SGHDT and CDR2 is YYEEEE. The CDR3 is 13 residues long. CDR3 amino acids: CASSLQSSYEQYF. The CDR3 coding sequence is TGTGCCAGCAGCTTACAGAGCTCCTACGAGCAGTACTTC.

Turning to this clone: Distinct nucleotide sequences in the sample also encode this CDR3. The CDR3 sequence is CASSFSYEQYF. The CDR3 DNA reads TGTGCCAGCAGTTTTAGCTACGAGCAGTACTTC. V gene TRBV7-9 combines with J gene TRBJ2-7; no firm D call. The CDR3 contains 11 residues. The V and J ends lost 6 bases and 3 bases respectively, with 6 bases between them. The V gene's germline CDR1 is SEHNR and CDR2 FQNEAQ (reference sequence).

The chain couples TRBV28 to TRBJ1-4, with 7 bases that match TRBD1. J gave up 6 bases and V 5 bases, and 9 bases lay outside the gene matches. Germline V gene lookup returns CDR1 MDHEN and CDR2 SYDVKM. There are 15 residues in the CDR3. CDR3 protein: CASSPTGTAYEKLFF. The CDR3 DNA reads TGTGCCAGCAGTCCAACCGGGACAGCATATGAAAAACTGTTTTTT.

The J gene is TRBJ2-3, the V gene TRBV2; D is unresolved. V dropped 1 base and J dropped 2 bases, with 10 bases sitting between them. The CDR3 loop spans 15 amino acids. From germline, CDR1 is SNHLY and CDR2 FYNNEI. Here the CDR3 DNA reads TGTGCCAGCAGTGAAGGCCAAGGGTCCACAGATACGCAGTATTTT. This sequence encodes CASSEGQGSTDTQYF.

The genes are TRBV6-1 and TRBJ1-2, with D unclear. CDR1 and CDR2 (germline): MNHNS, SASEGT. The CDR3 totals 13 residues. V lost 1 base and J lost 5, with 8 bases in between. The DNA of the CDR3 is TGTGCCAGCAGTGAAGGACAATCATATGGCTACACCTTC. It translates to CASSEGQSYGYTF.

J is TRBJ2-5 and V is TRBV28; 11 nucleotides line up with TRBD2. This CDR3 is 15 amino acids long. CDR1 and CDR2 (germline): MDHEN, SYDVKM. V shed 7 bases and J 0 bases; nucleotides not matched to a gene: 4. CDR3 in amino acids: CASNPGLADQETQYF. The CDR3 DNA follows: TGTGCCAGCAACCCGGGACTAGCGGACCAAGAGACCCAGTACTTC.

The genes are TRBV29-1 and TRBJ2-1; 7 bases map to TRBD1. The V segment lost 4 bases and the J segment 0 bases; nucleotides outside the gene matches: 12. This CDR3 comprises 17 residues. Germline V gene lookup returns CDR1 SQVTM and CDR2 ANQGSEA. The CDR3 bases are TGCAGCGTTGGGGGGACAGTGCTCGGGAACTCCTACAATGAGCAGTTCTTC. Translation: CSVGGTVLGNSYNEQFF.

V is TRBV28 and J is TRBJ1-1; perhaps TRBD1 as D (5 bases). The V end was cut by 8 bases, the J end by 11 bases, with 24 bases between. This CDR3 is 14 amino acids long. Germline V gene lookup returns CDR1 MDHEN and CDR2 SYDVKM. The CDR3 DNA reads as TGTGCCAGCTGTGGGAGCGGGGGTCGGACCGTGGCTTTCTTT. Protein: CASCGSGGRTVAFF.

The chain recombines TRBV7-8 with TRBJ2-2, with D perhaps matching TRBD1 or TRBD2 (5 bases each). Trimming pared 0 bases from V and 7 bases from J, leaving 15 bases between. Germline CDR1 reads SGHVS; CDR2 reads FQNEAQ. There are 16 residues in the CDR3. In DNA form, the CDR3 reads TGTGCCAGCAGCTTAGCGGTCACTGGGACCGTCGGGGAGCTGTTTTTT. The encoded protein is CASSLAVTGTVGELFF.

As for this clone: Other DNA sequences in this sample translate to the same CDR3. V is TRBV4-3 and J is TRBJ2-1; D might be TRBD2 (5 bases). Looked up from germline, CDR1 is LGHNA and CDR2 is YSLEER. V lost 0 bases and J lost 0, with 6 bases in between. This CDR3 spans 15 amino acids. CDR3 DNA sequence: TGCGCCAGCAGCCAAGATCGGGGCTCCTACAATGAGCAGTTCTTC. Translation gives CASSQDRGSYNEQFF.